This T cell receptor beta chain originates from a study of radiotherapy plus CTLA-4 blockade in lung cancer. Repertoires were generated with immunoSEQ multiplex PCR, while TCRdb's copy carries only in-frame clones and drops some. The table lists about 48,000 clones, 80% to 85% of them singletons. Germline lookup yields CDR1 WNHNN and CDR2 SYGVQD (reference sequence). The ends lost 4 bases at V and 3 bases at J; junction bases unmatched: 13. The CDR3 is made up of 17 amino acids. The starting material was peripheral blood, obtained from a patient treated with radiotherapy plus ipilimumab. The origin of this receptor is a human donor with non-small cell lung cancer who had stable disease on radiotherapy plus ipilimumab. The V call is TRBV10-1, the J call TRBJ2-7; the match to TRBD2 covers 9 bases. The CDR3 nucleotides are TGCGCCAGCAGTGGCGGGGCGGGAGGGCTCCTGGACTACGAGCAGTACTTC. It yields the protein CASSGGAGGLLDYEQYF.